Sequencing of this TCR beta chain was carried out in a study of blood T cell repertoires in COVID-19. About the research overall: Collection of acute and convalescent COVID-19 samples took place in the United States, Italy and Spain.

Measured with immunoSEQ multiplex PCR; TCRdb has only the in-frame clones, and not every one. The sample yields about 130,000 clones, 60% to 80% seen once. CDR1 is MNHEY, CDR2 SVGEGT, per germline. The ends were cut back, 2 bases at V and 4 bases at J, with 17 bases in the middle. The CDR3 runs to 16 residues. This clone was seen many times. What was sequenced was peripheral blood. The receptor was isolated from a woman aged 65 to 85 with acute or convalescent COVID-19. This chain links TRBV6-2 or TRBV6-3 with TRBJ1-1; a possible D gene is TRBD1 (5 bases). The CDR3 loop reads CASSYTLGGAGTEAFF. The CDR3 DNA sequence: TGTGCCAGCAGTTACACCCTAGGAGGGGCGGGCACTGAAGCTTTCTTT.